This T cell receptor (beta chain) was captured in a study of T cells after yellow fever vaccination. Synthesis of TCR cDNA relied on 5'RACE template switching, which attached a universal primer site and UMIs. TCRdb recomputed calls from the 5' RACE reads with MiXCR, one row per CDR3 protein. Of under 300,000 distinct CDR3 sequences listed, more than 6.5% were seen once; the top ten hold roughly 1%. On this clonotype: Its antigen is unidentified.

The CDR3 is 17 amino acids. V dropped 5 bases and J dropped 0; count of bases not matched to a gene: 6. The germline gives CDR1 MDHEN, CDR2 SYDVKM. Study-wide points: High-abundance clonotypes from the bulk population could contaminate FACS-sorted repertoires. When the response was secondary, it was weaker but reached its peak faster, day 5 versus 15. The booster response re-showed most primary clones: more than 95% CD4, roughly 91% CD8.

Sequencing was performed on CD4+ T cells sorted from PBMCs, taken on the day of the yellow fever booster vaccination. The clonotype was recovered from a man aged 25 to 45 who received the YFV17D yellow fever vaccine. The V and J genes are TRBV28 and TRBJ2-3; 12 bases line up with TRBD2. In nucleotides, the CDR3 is TGTGCCAGCAGTCTCCGGACTAGCGGGACGAGCACAGATACGCAGTATTTT. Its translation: CASSLRTSGTSTDTQYF.